Listed here is a single T cell receptor beta chain. Its antigen is unknown. TCRdb's table, derived via immunoSEQ multiplex PCR, lists solely in-frame clones and lacks some. Of about 58,000 clones in the sample, roughly 88% were seen once. The sample comes from a study of OX40 agonist ivuxolimab in advanced cancers. Study-level results: Averaging showed that CD8+ T cells had more expanded clones than CD4+ did.

This TCR was sampled from an adult with an advanced solid tumor such as melanoma, head and neck, liver or kidney cancer. The material was CD4+ or CD8+ T cells sorted from blood, obtained in a trial of the OX40 agonist ivuxolimab.

The chain's CDR3 is CASSQAQETQYF. The CDR3 DNA reads as TGTGCCAGCAGCCAAGCCCAAGAGACCCAGTACTTC. V gene TRBV16 combines with J gene TRBJ2-5, with D uncertain. The CDR3 totals 12 residues. Germline CDR1 KGHSY, CDR2 FQNENV. Deletions cut 2 bases from V and 1 base from J, with 2 bases between.